These 14 T cell receptor beta chains were all obtained from the same sample, sequenced in a study of a mutant IDH1 vaccine in newly diagnosed glioma. As to time point: week 47, end of study. Each vaccine dose was 300 ug of mutant IDH1 20-mer peptide, with topical imiquimod. These receptors have no identified antigens. Generated by immunoSEQ multiplex PCR, the TCRdb table keeps only in-frame clones and is missing some. The data contain 58,000 or so clones, about four fifths of them singletons. Sequencing was performed on PBMCs, taken from a glioma patient whose treatment included an IDH1 peptide vaccine. The receptor source for this set is a woman aged 50 to 60 with glioma.

The J gene is TRBJ2-5, the V gene TRBV7-8, with D hard to call. The CDR3 has 13 residues. The V gene lost 5 bases and the J gene lost 7 bases, with 14 bases spanning the gap. The V gene's germline CDR1 is SGHVS and CDR2 FQNEAQ. The CDR3 spells CASSRGSERTQYF. In nucleotides, the CDR3 is TGTGCCAGCAGCCGCGGCAGCGAGAGGACCCAGTACTTC.

This sequence joins TRBV14 and TRBJ1-4; D gene unclear. The CDR3 extends over 15 amino acids. The V gene lost 3 bases and the J gene lost 4 bases, with 12 bases spanning the gap. The V gene's germline CDR1 is SGHDN and CDR2 FVKESK. The DNA for the CDR3 is TGTGCCAGCAGCCAGTGGCGTGGGGTTAATGAAAAACTGTTTTTT. Protein sequence: CASSQWRGVNEKLFF.

The DNA of the CDR3 is TGTGCCAGTAGCGGGGGGAGCACAGATACGCAGTATTTT. Its translation: CASSGGSTDTQYF. The rearrangement links TRBV19 to TRBJ2-3; 7 nucleotides align to TRBD2. The CDR3 has 13 amino acids. Looked up from germline, CDR1 is LNHDA and CDR2 is SQIVND (reference sequence). Trimming at V came to 6 bases and at J to 0 bases, leaving 0 bases not matched to a gene.

The CDR3: CSVFFGTVNYGYTF. In DNA, the CDR3 is TGCAGCGTTTTTTTCGGGACAGTTAACTATGGCTACACCTTC. The chain joins TRBV29-1 to TRBJ1-2; 7 positions agree with TRBD1. Trimming at V came to 5 bases and at J to 1 base, leaving 7 bases not matched to a gene. The CDR3 has 14 residues. CDR1 is SQVTM, CDR2 ANQGSEA, per germline.

The V gene is TRBV5-1, the J gene TRBJ2-7; the D gene could be TRBD1 or TRBD2 (6 bases each). CDR1 and CDR2 from the germline V gene are SGHRS and YFSETQ. The CDR3 totals 14 residues. Trimming left V 7 bases short and J 7 bases short, with 21 bases between. This chain's CDR3 is CASHDSFRGGEQYF. In DNA, the CDR3 is TGCGCCAGCCATGACAGTTTCAGGGGAGGAGAGCAGTACTTC. Based on the CDR3 plus reference TRBV5-1 and TRBJ2-7, the full variable domain is KAGVTQTPRYLIKTRGQQVTLSCSPISGHRSVSWYQQTPGQGLQFLFEYFSETQRNKGNFPGRFSGRQFSNSRSEMNVSTLELGDSALYLCASHDSFRGGEQYFGPGTRLTVT.

J is TRBJ1-2 and V is TRBV29-1; 10 nucleotides agree with TRBD1. V gave up 5 bases and J gave up 2 bases; unmatched junction bases: 8. CDR3 length: 15 amino acids. The germline CDR1 and CDR2 sequences are SQVTM and ANQGSEA. The CDR3, as DNA: TGCAGCGTTACAGACGACAGGGGGCGGAACTATGGCTACACCTTC. Amino acids: CSVTDDRGRNYGYTF.

The rearrangement links TRBV11-2 to TRBJ1-3; D is ambiguous. The V end lost 5 bases, the J end lost 0 bases, and 11 bases lay between the germline ends. Germline lookup yields CDR1 SGHAT and CDR2 FQNNGV. The CDR3 contains 15 residues. The CDR3 protein is CASSHNRNSGNTIYF. CDR3 coding DNA: TGTGCCAGCAGCCATAACAGAAACTCTGGAAACACCATATATTTT.

The rearrangement links TRBV4-1 to TRBJ1-4, with 8 bases fitting TRBD1. The length of the CDR3 is 15 residues. After removal of 3 bases from V and 7 bases from J, the junction contained 7 bases not matched to a gene. Germline loops: CDR1 MGHRA, CDR2 YSYEKL. CDR3 nucleotide sequence: TGCGCCAGCAGCCAGGAACAGGGGGATCGTGAAAAACTGTTTTTT. Amino acids: CASSQEQGDREKLFF.

This CDR3 is CASHSRGRGADTQYF. CDR3 sequence (DNA): TGTGCCAGCCATTCGCGAGGACGGGGCGCAGATACGCAGTATTTT. The J gene is TRBJ2-3, the V gene TRBV5-4, with D perhaps assigned TRBD1 or TRBD2 (5 bases each). The germline V and J ends were trimmed by 7 bases and 4 bases, with 19 bases remaining between them. The CDR3 contains 15 residues. CDR1 SGHNT and CDR2 YYREEE come from the germline V gene (reference sequence).

The chain has TRBV20-1 and TRBJ2-2, with D hard to call. V was shortened by 0 bases and J by 8 bases, with 4 bases between the two germline ends. Germline values: CDR1 DFQATT, CDR2 SNEGSKA (reference sequence). This CDR3 is 11 amino acids long. CDR3 residues: CSARDKGELFF. The CDR3 DNA reads as TGCAGTGCTAGAGATAAAGGGGAGCTGTTTTTT.

The CDR3 here is CASSQNRAGEKLFF. CDR3 nucleotide sequence: TGTGCCAGCAGCCAAAACCGGGCGGGAGAAAAACTGTTTTTT. The J gene is TRBJ1-4, the V gene TRBV16; no clear D. V was shortened by 2 bases and J by 8 bases, with 12 bases between the two germline ends. CDR3 length: 14 residues. Germline-derived CDR1 and CDR2 are KGHSY and FQNENV. The complete variable domain, with remaining parts taken from reference TRBV16 and TRBJ1-4, reads GEEVAQTPKHLVRGEGQKAKLYCAPIKGHSYVFWYQQVLKNEFKFLISFQNENVFDETGMPKERFSAKCLPNSPCSLEIQATKLEDSAVYFCASSQNRAGEKLFFGSGTQLSVL.

V gene TRBV2 combines with J gene TRBJ2-7, with a weak D call TRBD1 (6 bases). CDR3 length: 15 residues. Trimming removed 4 bases from V and 8 bases from J, with 21 bases in between. The V gene's germline CDR1 is SNHLY and CDR2 FYNNEI. This CDR3 is CASSVLGQGTSKQYF. As DNA, the CDR3 is TGTGCCAGCAGTGTACTCGGCCAGGGGACCAGCAAGCAGTACTTC.

In its sample, this clone was seen once. The chain combines TRBV27 with TRBJ2-1; 7 bases are a match to TRBD2. V lost 6 bases, J lost 0 bases, and 11 bases stayed unmatched. This CDR3 has 17 residues. Germline-derived CDR1 and CDR2 are MNHEY and SMNVEV (reference sequence). The CDR3 region is CASRPGWGGSSYNEQFF. The CDR3 nucleotides are TGTGCCAGCAGGCCAGGGTGGGGGGGTAGCTCCTACAATGAGCAGTTCTTC.

The chain joins TRBV6-1 to TRBJ1-1; D is uncertain. The CDR3 contains 13 residues. Germline-derived CDR1 and CDR2 are MNHNS and SASEGT. Trimming left V 5 bases short and J 1 base short, with 8 bases between. This CDR3 reads CASSIQSNTEAFF. The DNA for the CDR3 is TGTGCCAGCAGTATTCAGTCGAACACTGAAGCTTTCTTT.